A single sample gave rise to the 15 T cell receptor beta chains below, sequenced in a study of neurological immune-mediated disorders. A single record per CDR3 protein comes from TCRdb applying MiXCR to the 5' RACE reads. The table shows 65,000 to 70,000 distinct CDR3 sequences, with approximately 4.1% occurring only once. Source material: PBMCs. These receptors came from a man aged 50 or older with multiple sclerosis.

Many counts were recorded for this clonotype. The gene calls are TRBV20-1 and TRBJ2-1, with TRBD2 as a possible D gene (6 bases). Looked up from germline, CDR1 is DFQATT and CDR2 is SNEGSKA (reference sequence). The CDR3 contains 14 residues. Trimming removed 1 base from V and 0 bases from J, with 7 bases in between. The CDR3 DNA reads TGCAGTGCTAGAGCCGGGAGCTCCTACAATGAGCAGTTCTTC. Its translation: CSARAGSSYNEQFF.

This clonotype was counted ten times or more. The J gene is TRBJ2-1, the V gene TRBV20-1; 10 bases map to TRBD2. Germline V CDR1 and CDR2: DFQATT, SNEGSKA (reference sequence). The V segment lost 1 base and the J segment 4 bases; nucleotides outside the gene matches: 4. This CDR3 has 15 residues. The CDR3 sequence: CSARAWTSGYNEQFF. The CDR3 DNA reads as TGCAGTGCTAGAGCATGGACTAGCGGATACAATGAGCAGTTCTTC.

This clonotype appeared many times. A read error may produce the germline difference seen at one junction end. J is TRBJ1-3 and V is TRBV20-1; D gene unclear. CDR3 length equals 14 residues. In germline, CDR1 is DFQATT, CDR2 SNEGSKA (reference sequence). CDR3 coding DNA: TGCAGTGCCCCGCCCAGAGGGCATGGAAAAACCATATATTTT. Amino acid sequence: CSAPPRGHGKTIYF.

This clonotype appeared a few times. As DNA, the CDR3 is TGCAGTGCTAGGATGCCGAAGCTAGCCAAAAACATTCAGTACTTC. This codes for CSARMPKLAKNIQYF. V and J are TRBV20-1 and TRBJ2-4, with no clear D. CDR1 and CDR2 from the germline V gene are DFQATT and SNEGSKA (reference sequence). V lost 3 bases and J 0 bases, leaving 12 bases between the germline ends. The CDR3 runs 15 residues.

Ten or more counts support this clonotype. CDR3 in DNA: TGCAGTGCCGTAGACAGGGGTGGGACGAGCTCCTACAATGAGCAGTTCTTC. Translating gives CSAVDRGGTSSYNEQFF. The chain carries TRBV20-1 and TRBJ2-1, with TRBD1 matching over 8 bases. Germline V gives CDR1 DFQATT, CDR2 SNEGSKA (reference sequence). The J segment lost 0 bases and the V segment lost 6 bases, leaving 13 bases of the junction unmatched. This CDR3 has 17 amino acids.

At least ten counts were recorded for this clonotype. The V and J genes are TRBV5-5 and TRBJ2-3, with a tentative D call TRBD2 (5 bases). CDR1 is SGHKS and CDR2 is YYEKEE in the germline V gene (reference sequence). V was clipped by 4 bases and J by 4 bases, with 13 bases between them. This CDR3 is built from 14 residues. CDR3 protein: CASSVDFLPDTQYF. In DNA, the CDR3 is TGTGCCAGCAGCGTGGACTTTCTCCCAGATACGCAGTATTTT.

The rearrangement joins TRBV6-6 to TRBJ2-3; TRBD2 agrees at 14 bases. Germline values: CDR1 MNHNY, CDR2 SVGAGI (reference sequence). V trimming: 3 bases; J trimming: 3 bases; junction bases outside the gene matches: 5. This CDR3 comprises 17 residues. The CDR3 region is CASSYGRLAGGTDTQYF. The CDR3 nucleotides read TGTGCCAGCAGTTATGGGCGACTAGCGGGGGGGACAGATACGCAGTATTTT.

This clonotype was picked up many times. The CDR3 region has the DNA TGTGCCAGCAGTTACGGGCAGGGGAGGGGGCTTGGCTACACCTTC. This codes for CASSYGQGRGLGYTF. The genes are TRBV6-5 and TRBJ1-2, with 7 positions matching TRBD1. The CDR3 totals 15 residues. Unmatched junction bases numbered 10, after V lost 2 bases and J lost 7 bases. CDR1 is MNHEY, CDR2 SVGAGI, per germline.

CDR3 sequence (DNA): TGCAGTGCGCTGAAGGGACAGTACACAGATACGCAGTATTTT. It specifies CSALKGQYTDTQYF. V usage is TRBV20-1 and J usage is TRBJ2-3; 7 bases map to TRBD1. The CDR3 has 14 residues. CDR1 and CDR2 (germline): DFQATT, SNEGSKA (reference sequence). V lost 6 bases to trimming and J lost 2 bases; unmatched junction nucleotides: 8.

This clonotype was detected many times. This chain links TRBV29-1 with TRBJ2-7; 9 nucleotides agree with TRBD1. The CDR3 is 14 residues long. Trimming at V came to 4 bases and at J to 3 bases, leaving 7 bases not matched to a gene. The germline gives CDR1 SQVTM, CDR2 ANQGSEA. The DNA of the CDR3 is TGCAGCGTTGTGGGGACAGGGAGGGACTACGAGCAGTACTTC. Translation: CSVVGTGRDYEQYF.

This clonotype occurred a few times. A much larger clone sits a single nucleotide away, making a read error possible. The CDR3 DNA is TGTGCCACCAGTGACTTCCGGGAAAGGTCGGATACGCAGTATTTT. Translation: CATSDFRERSDTQYF. This chain joins TRBV24-1 and TRBJ2-3, with D perhaps matching TRBD2 (5 bases). Germline CDR1 KGHDR, CDR2 SFDVKD. The CDR3 covers 15 residues. Trimming took 4 bases from V and 6 from J, leaving 16 bases between them.

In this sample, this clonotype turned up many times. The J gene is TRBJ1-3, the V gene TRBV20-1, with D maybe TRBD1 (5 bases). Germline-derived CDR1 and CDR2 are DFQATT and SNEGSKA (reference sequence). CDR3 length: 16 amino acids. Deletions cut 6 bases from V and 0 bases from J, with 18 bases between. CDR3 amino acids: CSAKRGQGISGNTIYF. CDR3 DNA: TGCAGTGCCAAGAGAGGGCAGGGCATCTCTGGAAACACCATATATTTT.

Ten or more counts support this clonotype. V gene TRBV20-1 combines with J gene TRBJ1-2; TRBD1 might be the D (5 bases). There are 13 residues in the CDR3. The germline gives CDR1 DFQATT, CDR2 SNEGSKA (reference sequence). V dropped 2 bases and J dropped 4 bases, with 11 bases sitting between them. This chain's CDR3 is CSARQGRSYGYTF. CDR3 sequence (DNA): TGCAGTGCTAGACAGGGTAGGAGCTATGGCTACACCTTC.

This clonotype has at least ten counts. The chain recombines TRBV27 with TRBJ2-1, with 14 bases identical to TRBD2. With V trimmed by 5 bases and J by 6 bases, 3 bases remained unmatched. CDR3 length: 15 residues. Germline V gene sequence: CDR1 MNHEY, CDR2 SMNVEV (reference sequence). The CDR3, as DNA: TGTGCCAGCAGTAAGGGACTAGCGGGGGCCAATGAGCAGTTCTTC. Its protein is CASSKGLAGANEQFF.

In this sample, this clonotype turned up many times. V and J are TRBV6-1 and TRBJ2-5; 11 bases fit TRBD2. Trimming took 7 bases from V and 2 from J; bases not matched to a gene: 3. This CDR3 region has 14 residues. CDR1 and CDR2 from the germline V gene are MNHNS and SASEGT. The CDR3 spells CASTGTSGQETQYF. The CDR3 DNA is TGTGCCAGCACTGGGACTAGCGGACAAGAGACCCAGTACTTC.